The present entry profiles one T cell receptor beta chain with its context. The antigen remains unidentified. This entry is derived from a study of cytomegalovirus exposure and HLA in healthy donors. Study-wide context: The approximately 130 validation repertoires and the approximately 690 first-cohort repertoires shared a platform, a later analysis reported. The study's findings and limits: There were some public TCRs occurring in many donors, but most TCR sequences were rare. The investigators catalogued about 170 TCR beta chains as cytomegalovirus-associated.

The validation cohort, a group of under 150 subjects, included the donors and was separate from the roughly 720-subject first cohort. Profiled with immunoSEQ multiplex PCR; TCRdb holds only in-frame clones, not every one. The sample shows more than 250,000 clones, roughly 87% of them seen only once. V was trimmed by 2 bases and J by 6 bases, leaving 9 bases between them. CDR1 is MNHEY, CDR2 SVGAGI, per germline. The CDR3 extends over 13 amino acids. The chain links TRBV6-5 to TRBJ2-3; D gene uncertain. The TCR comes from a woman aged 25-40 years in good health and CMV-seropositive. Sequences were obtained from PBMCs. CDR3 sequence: CASSYQSFDTQYF. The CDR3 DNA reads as TGTGCCAGCAGTTACCAGAGTTTTGATACGCAGTATTTT.